Sequencing of this T cell receptor (beta chain) was carried out in a study of early T cells in non-severe SARS-CoV-2 infection. Study-level background: The chains were unpaired, and the sequenced material was bulk RNA from unsorted whole blood. General study points: CD4 and private specificities were missed by VDJdb matching, which favored anti-spike CD8 responses.

Each cDNA molecule carried a unique molecular identifier. Using its own MiXCR run on the 5' RACE reads, TCRdb lists one record per CDR3 protein. The sample yields 57,000 or so distinct CDR3 sequences, around 5.6% seen once. The V gene end was trimmed by 6 bases and the J gene end by 6 bases; junction bases not matched to a gene: 8. The CDR3 has 15 residues. CDR1 and CDR2 (germline): MNHEY, SVGAGI. This clonotype was observed at least ten times. No antigen is known for it. Source material: whole blood. This chain uses TRBV6-5 with TRBJ1-4; TRBD1 matches at 9 bases. The source is an adult who was a healthcare worker with PCR-confirmed SARS-CoV-2 infection or an uninfected control (not recorded which). CDR3 bases: TGTGCCAGCAGGTCTCCGGGACAGGGTTATGAAAAACTGTTTTTT. As protein: CASRSPGQGYEKLFF.